This T cell receptor beta chain is from a study of blood T cell repertoires in COVID-19. Study summary: Collection of acute and convalescent COVID-19 samples took place in the United States, Italy and Spain. Sources were T cells, B-cell-depleted T cells, or PBMCs; the material itself was cDNA or gDNA.

Germline V gene sequence: CDR1 SGHNT, CDR2 YENEEA. The CDR3 totals 16 residues. The trim removed 1 base at V and 4 bases at J, leaving 6 bases unmatched. Per the authors' pipeline: Amplifying reference gene primers gave estimates of nucleated cell counts. Generated by immunoSEQ multiplex PCR, the TCRdb table keeps only in-frame clones and is missing some. Clonal size and the V and J genes are those of that table, whereas D and trimming came from the DNA. In the table there are roughly 60,000 clones, around 83% of which are singletons. V usage is TRBV11-3 and J usage is TRBJ2-3; 9 bases line up with TRBD2. Sequenced input: peripheral blood. This clonotype originated in a woman aged 60-75 years with acute or convalescent COVID-19. The CDR3, as DNA: TGTGCCAGCAGCTTAGGGGTGCGGGGGGGGTCAGATACGCAGTATTTT. Translation gives CASSLGVRGGSDTQYF.